This T cell receptor beta chain came from a study of blood T cell repertoires in COVID-19. Whole-study context: Samples of COVID-19 (acute and convalescent) were obtained from the United States, Italy and Spain. PBMCs, B-cell-depleted T cells, or T cells were the source of the cDNA or gDNA that made up the material.

The CDR3 is made up of 12 amino acids. Trimming stripped 6 bases from V and 2 bases from J, with 7 bases between. In germline, CDR1 is SGHTA, CDR2 FQGNSA. Participants, 18 to 89 years old, spanned 24 US areas. Study processing details: Estimates of nucleated cell counts were drawn from the amplification of reference gene primers. Assay used: immunoSEQ multiplex PCR; TCRdb lists only in-frame clones, some missing. The DNA gave D and trimming, while V, J and clone size come from that table. The sample consists of 390,000 or so clones, 85% to 90% of them appearing once. The sequence was obtained from a man aged 18 to 30 who had recovered from COVID-19. The V and J genes are TRBV7-2 and TRBJ2-5; D perhaps matches TRBD1 (6 bases). The sequenced sample consisted of PBMCs or T cells enriched from blood (not recorded which). Here the CDR3 DNA reads TGTGCCAGCAGACAGGGTCAAGAGACCCAGTACTTC. Encoded protein: CASRQGQETQYF.